Below are 18 T cell receptor beta chains sequenced from a single sample in a study of CD8 T cells in ankylosing spondylitis. TCRdb redid the calling of the 5' RACE reads with MiXCR, one entry per CDR3 protein. The sample contains under 300,000 distinct CDR3 sequences, approximately 20% of which appear only once. Sequenced: blood, either unsorted or a sorted T cell fraction (not recorded which). Receptors were obtained from a male donor with ankylosing spondylitis or in good health (not recorded which).

The DNA for the CDR3 is TGTGCCAGCAGTCGCTCACTAGCGGGACTTTGGGAGCAGTACTTC. Protein product: CASSRSLAGLWEQYF. The rearrangement links TRBV27 to TRBJ2-7, with TRBD2 matching 10 bases. The V segment lost 5 bases and the J segment 7 bases; nucleotides outside the gene matches: 11. Germline V gene lookup returns CDR1 MNHEY and CDR2 SMNVEV (reference sequence). This CDR3 region has 15 residues.

This clonotype was observed a handful of times. J is TRBJ2-4 and V is TRBV27, with 7 nucleotides matching TRBD1. With V trimmed by 5 bases and J by 0 bases, 4 bases remained unmatched. The CDR3 totals 15 residues. The germline V gene has CDR1 MNHEY and CDR2 SMNVEV (reference sequence). This CDR3 is CASSPRQGAKNIQYF. CDR3 coding DNA: TGTGCCAGCAGTCCCCGACAGGGAGCCAAAAACATTCAGTACTTC.

This clonotype was seen ten or more times. This chain joins TRBV29-1 and TRBJ2-7; D ambiguous. The length of the CDR3 is 13 residues. Germline CDR1 and CDR2: SQVTM and ANQGSEA. V gave up 0 bases and J gave up 3 bases, with 9 bases separating them. The CDR3 region has the DNA TGCAGCGTTGAAGAGGCCGGCCACTACGAGCAGTACTTC. It encodes CSVEEAGHYEQYF.

This clonotype was seen ten or more times. The chain combines TRBV2 with TRBJ2-3; 10 bases align to TRBD1. CDR1 and CDR2 from the germline V gene are SNHLY and FYNNEI. V was clipped by 0 bases and J by 2 bases; unmatched bases: 8. The CDR3 totals 18 residues. The CDR3 nucleotides are TGTGCCAGCAGTGAAGCAATCTCAGGGACAGGGGTCACAGATACGCAGTATTTT. Translated, it gives CASSEAISGTGVTDTQYF.

The chain employs TRBV12-5 and TRBJ2-1; D unclear. There are 16 residues in the CDR3. Deletions cut 10 bases from V and 0 bases from J, with 19 bases between. CDR1 is LGHNT and CDR2 is FRNRAP in the germline V gene. The CDR3 sequence: CAIPRQARGSYNEQFF. CDR3 bases: TGTGCTATTCCCCGGCAAGCGAGAGGCTCCTACAATGAGCAGTTCTTC.

This clonotype was counted ten times or more. This chain joins TRBV5-6 and TRBJ2-1; D unresolved. The CDR3 extends over 12 amino acids. The V end was cut by 0 bases, the J end by 8 bases, with 6 bases between. Germline loops: CDR1 SGHDT, CDR2 YYEEEE. For the CDR3, the DNA is TGTGCCAGCAGCTTGGTGGGCGATGAGCAGTTCTTC. The encoded protein is CASSLVGDEQFF.

The V call is TRBV5-1, the J call TRBJ1-1; TRBD1 might be the D (6 bases). This CDR3 is 14 amino acids long. In germline, CDR1 is SGHRS, CDR2 YFSETQ. The V end lost 4 bases, the J end lost 6 bases, and 16 bases lay between the germline ends. The CDR3 sequence: CASSPTGGAPEAFF. The CDR3 DNA reads as TGCGCCAGCAGCCCAACGGGGGGGGCCCCTGAAGCTTTCTTT.

The gene calls are TRBV20-1 and TRBJ1-6; maybe TRBD1 (6 bases). Germline lookup yields CDR1 DFQATT and CDR2 SNEGSKA (reference sequence). Between the trimmed V and J ends, which lost 5 bases and 9 bases, there was a span of 20 bases. The CDR3 runs to 15 residues. CDR3 nucleotides: TGCAGTGCTCCAAACAGGGCCGAAGGAGGTTCACCCCTCCACTTT. This codes for CSAPNRAEGGSPLHF.

The rearrangement links TRBV27 to TRBJ2-1; 7 bases are shared with TRBD2. The CDR3 loop spans 18 amino acids. Trimming cost V 0 bases and J 0 bases; bases outside gene matches: 8. The V gene's germline CDR1 is MNHEY and CDR2 SMNVEV (reference sequence). CDR3 loop: CASSLSGGRAFSYNEQFF. In DNA, the CDR3 is TGTGCCAGCAGTTTATCAGGTGGGAGGGCCTTCTCCTACAATGAGCAGTTCTTC.

This clonotype has only a few counts. The chain links TRBV5-1 to TRBJ1-1; D is ambiguous. V shed 4 bases and J shed 1 base, with 14 bases lying between them. The CDR3 sequence is 15 residues long. Germline V gives CDR1 SGHRS, CDR2 YFSETQ. The CDR3, as DNA: TGCGCCAGCAGCCCGAACTTGGCAGAGAACACTGAAGCTTTCTTT. Translated, it gives CASSPNLAENTEAFF.

The chain recombines TRBV12-3 or TRBV12-4 with TRBJ2-3, with D unresolved. Trimming removed 6 bases at V and 5 bases at J, with 18 bases between. This CDR3 contains 15 residues. CDR3 protein: CASREVSGIGDTQYF. Here the CDR3 DNA reads TGTGCCAGCAGGGAAGTTTCGGGCATTGGAGATACGCAGTATTTT.

The genes are TRBV15 and TRBJ2-7; a possible D gene is TRBD2 (6 bases). V lost 4 bases and J lost 0, with 13 bases in between. CDR3 size: 15 residues. Germline CDR1 LNHNV, CDR2 YYDKDF (reference sequence). CDR3 DNA sequence: TGTGCCACCAGCACCAGTAGCGGCGCCTCCTACGAGCAGTACTTC. Translated: CATSTSSGASYEQYF.

The rearrangement joins TRBV9 to TRBJ2-5; D unresolved. CDR3 length equals 14 residues. In germline, CDR1 is SGDLS, CDR2 YYNGEE. V gave up 0 bases and J gave up 1 base, with 7 bases separating them. The DNA of the CDR3 is TGTGCCAGCAGCGTAGGCGGCTTCCAAGAGACCCAGTACTTC. Protein sequence: CASSVGGFQETQYF.

The chain is built from TRBV27 and TRBJ2-3, with 12 bases identical to TRBD2. Per the germline V gene, CDR1 is MNHEY and CDR2 is SMNVEV (reference sequence). This CDR3 comprises 20 residues. After removal of 5 bases from V and 0 bases from J, the junction contained 15 bases not matched to a gene. The CDR3 coding sequence is TGTGCCAGCAGTGAAGGGGTAACTAGCGGGAGGTACCTAAGCACAGATACGCAGTATTTT. Amino acid sequence: CASSEGVTSGRYLSTDTQYF.

This clonotype was detected only a few times. This chain connects TRBV5-6 to TRBJ2-7, with D perhaps matching TRBD1 or TRBD2 (5 bases each). V was cut by 1 base and J by 0 bases, with 20 bases left in between. The CDR3 is made up of 18 amino acids. CDR1 SGHDT and CDR2 YYEEEE come from the germline V gene. CDR3 DNA sequence: TGTGCCAGCAGCTTGATGGTAAGAGGGGCCGCGAGCTCCTACGAGCAGTACTTC. Translation gives CASSLMVRGAASSYEQYF. Together with reference TRBV5-6 and TRBJ2-7, the CDR3 gives the full variable domain: DAGVTQSPTHLIKTRGQQVTLRCSPKSGHDTVSWYQQALGQGPQFIFQYYEEEERQRGNFPDRFSGHQFPNYSSELNVNALLLGDSALYLCASSLMVRGAASSYEQYFGPGTRLTVT.

This clonotype appeared a few times. The rearrangement links TRBV29-1 to TRBJ2-2; D is ambiguous. In germline, CDR1 is SQVTM, CDR2 ANQGSEA. This CDR3 comprises 13 residues. Trimming stripped 2 bases from V and 3 bases from J, with 7 bases between. The CDR3 spells CSVEQTYTGELFF. The CDR3 nucleotides are TGCAGCGTTGAACAGACTTACACCGGGGAGCTGTTTTTT.

This clonotype occurred a few times. This sequence joins TRBV29-1 and TRBJ2-3; tentatively, D is TRBD1 (6 bases). The CDR3 is 16 residues long. Germline-derived CDR1 and CDR2 are SQVTM and ANQGSEA. Trimming shortened V by 6 bases and J by 0 bases, and 19 bases separated the two germline ends. CDR3 protein: CSVEHPGHLSTDTQYF. For the CDR3, the DNA is TGCAGCGTGGAACATCCGGGACATCTTAGCACAGATACGCAGTATTTT.

On this clonotype itself: This likely traces to a read error, being one base from a far larger clone. This chain connects TRBV9 to TRBJ2-7, with a tentative D call TRBD1 (6 bases). This CDR3 comprises 14 residues. Per the germline V gene, CDR1 is SGDLS and CDR2 is YYNGEE. V lost 4 bases, J lost 1 base, and 12 bases lay in between. The CDR3 is CASSPGTRSYEQYF. In DNA form, the CDR3 reads TGTGCCAGCAGCCCCGGGACAAGATCCTACGAGCAGTACTTC.